These T cell receptor beta chains were read from a single sample in a study of control samples from healthy donors and cancer patients. Produced via immunoSEQ multiplex PCR; TCRdb's table is partial and in-frame only. The data hold about 120,000 clones, with about 93% observed a single time. The sequenced material came from PBMCs. These receptors were taken from a man aged 50 to 59 with head and neck cancer. CDR3s leave out the opening cysteine and the closing phenylalanine or tryptophan. Fields, in order: V gene, CDR3 protein.

TRBV7-9 | ASSLGGAEKLF
TRBV29-1 | SVDGLASNEQF
TRBV30 | AWSVSGTPNTEAF
TRBV6-2/TRBV6-3 | ASSGLADGTDTQY
TRBV5-1 | ASRGDSAGGIHGYT
TRBV6-6 | ASSRRGGRGYT
TRBV7-7 | ASSFTTGFTDTQY
TRBV27 | ASRRDLTSDEQY
TRBV6-5 | ASVRDRDTGELF
TRBV7-2 | ASSSGTGTGNTEAF
TRBV7-2 | ASSLVDQETQY
TRBV30 | AWSRDANEQF
TRBV30 | AWRSTRGHSLVGETQY
TRBV27 | ASSLSGPYTEAF
TRBV6-5 | ASRTGTGSYEQY
TRBV19 | ASSTGQSYEQY
TRBV5-5 | ASSFASATGELF
TRBV6-5 | ASKRGLSSYEQY
TRBV27 | ASSRGQSRSHEQY
TRBV7-3 | ASSLQGPTEAF
TRBV23-1 | ASSQFRQPNNEQF
TRBV6-4 | ASSVEGGQPQH
TRBV7-2 | ASSLASANTEAF
TRBV6-2/TRBV6-3 | ASSWGTDTQY
TRBV10-3 | ATGNALTSGGARYEQY
TRBV28 | ASGLGQARNEQY
TRBV7-6 | ASSLTGEGRLSNEQF
TRBV30 | AWSVGTGSNYGYT
TRBV30 | AWCWSAYNSPLH
TRBV11-2 | ASSLSTGSTGELF
TRBV30 | AWSLRQGFTEAF
TRBV5-1 | ASSRDSTTDTQY